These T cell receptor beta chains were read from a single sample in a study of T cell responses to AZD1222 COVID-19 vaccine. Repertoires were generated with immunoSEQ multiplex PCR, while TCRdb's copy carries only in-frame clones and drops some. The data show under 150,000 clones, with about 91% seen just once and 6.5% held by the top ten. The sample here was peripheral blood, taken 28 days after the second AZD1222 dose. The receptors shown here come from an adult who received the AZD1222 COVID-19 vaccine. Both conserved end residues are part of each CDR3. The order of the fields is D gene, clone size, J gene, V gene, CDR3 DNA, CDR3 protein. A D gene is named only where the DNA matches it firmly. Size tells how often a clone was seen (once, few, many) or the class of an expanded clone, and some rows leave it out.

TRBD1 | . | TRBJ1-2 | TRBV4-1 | TGCGCCAGCAGCCAAGGGACAGGGGGCGTTGGCTACACCTTC | CASSQGTGGVGYTF
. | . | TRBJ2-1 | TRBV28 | TGTGCCAGCAGTTTAGGGAGTTACAATGAGCAGTTCTTC | CASSLGSYNEQFF
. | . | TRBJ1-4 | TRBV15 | TGTGCCACCAGCAGAGAGTCCCCAGTTGGAGAAAAACTGTTTTTT | CATSRESPVGEKLFF
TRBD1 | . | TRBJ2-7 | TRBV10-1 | TGCGCCAGCAGTGACTCGACAGGGGGCGACGAGCAGTACTTC | CASSDSTGGDEQYF
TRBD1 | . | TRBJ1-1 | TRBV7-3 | TGTGCCAGCAGCTCGGCCGGACAGGCCGAAGCTTTCTTT | CASSSAGQAEAFF
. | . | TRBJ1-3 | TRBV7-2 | TGTGCCAGCAGCTTAGAAGGGTTTGGAAACACCATATATTTT | CASSLEGFGNTIYF
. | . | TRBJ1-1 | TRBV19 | TGTGCCAGTAGTAAAACGGACAGCTTGAACACTGAAGCTTTCTTT | CASSKTDSLNTEAFF
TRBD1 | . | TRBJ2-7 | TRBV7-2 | TGTGCCAGCAGCCGGACAGGGCAAGGGGGCTACGAGCAGTACTTC | CASSRTGQGGYEQYF
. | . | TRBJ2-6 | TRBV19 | TGTGCCAGTAGTATTCCGAAAGCTGGGGCCAACGTCCTGACTTTC | CASSIPKAGANVLTF
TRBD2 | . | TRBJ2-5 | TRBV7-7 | TGTGCTAGCCGCGGGAGCGGAGAGACCCAGTACTTC | CASRGSGETQYF
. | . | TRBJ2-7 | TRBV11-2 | TGTGCCAGCAGCGGAGAGTCCGGGGCTTTTTACGAGCAGTACTTC | CASSGESGAFYEQYF
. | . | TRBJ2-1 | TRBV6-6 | TGTGCCAGCAGTAGGCCCTACAATGAGCAGTTCTTC | CASSRPYNEQFF
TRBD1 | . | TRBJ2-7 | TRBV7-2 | TGTGCCAGCAGCTTAGGGACAGGGTCCTACGAGCAGTACTTC | CASSLGTGSYEQYF
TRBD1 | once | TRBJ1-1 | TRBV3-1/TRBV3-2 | TGTGCCAGCAGCAAACAGGGGGCGACTGAAGCTTTCTTT | CASSKQGATEAFF
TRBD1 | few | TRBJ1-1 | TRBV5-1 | TGCGCCAGCAGCTCGGACAGGGGTGGGAACACTGAAGCTTTCTTT | CASSSDRGGNTEAFF
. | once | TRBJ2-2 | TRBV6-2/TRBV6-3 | TGTGCCAGCAGTTACTGGCGGTCCCCGCCCCCTCACCGGGGGTTGGGCGGGGAGCTGTTTTTT | CASSYWRSPPPHRGLGGELFF
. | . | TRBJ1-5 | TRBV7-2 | TGTGCCAGCAGCTTGGGCGGATTTAATAGCAATCAGCCCCAGCATTTT | CASSLGGFNSNQPQHF
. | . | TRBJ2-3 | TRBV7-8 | TGTGCCAGCAGCTTAGTTTTCGATACTAGCACAGATACGCAGTATTTT | CASSLVFDTSTDTQYF
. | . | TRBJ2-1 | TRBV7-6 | TGTGCCAGCAGCTTAGTTGGGGCGGCCTACAATGAGCAGTTCTTC | CASSLVGAAYNEQFF
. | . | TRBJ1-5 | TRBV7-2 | TGTGCCAGCAGCTCGGGGGAGGATCAGCCCCAGCATTTT | CASSSGEDQPQHF
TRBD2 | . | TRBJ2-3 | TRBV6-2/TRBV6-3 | TGTGCCAGCAGTTACCCCCGGGCTAGCGGGGGGGCGACAGATACGCAGTATTTT | CASSYPRASGGATDTQYF
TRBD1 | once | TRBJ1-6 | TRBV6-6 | TGTGCCAGCAGCTACGGACAGGGCCATTCACCCCTCCACTTT | CASSYGQGHSPLHF
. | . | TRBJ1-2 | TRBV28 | TGTGCCAGCAGTTTACTCCGGCAGTCTGGCTACACCTTC | CASSLLRQSGYTF
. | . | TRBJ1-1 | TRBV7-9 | TGTGCCAGCAGGAAAGATCGGTTGTTGAACACTGAAGCTTTCTTT | CASRKDRLLNTEAFF